Included here is one T cell receptor beta chain sequence, with context. The antigen is not known. Profiling relied on immunoSEQ multiplex PCR, and the TCRdb table lists in-frame clones only, not all of them. Of 50,000 or so clones in the sample, about nine tenths were seen once. The entry originates in a study of graft-versus-host responses after intestinal transplantation. Study overall: Each recipient received a multivisceral, liver-intestinal, or isolated intestinal graft. The whole recipient group had anti-thymocyte globulin induction followed by tacrolimus and steroids for two to four years.

General study points: Association was observed between peak circulating GvH clone levels and early post-transplant HvG declines. The authors found GvH clones in recipient marrow, some appearing first in ileum or blood.

The source was unstimulated CD4+ T cells sorted from spleen or lymph node cells, collected before transplant. The TCR originated in a human donor who was the organ donor for an intestinal transplant.

CDR3 protein: CASSLAGGWNEQFF. Written as DNA, the CDR3 is TGCGCCAGCAGCTTAGCGGGAGGGTGGAATGAGCAGTTCTTC. The chain combines TRBV10-2 with TRBJ2-1, with 11 bases matching TRBD2. Looked up from germline, CDR1 is WSHSY and CDR2 is SAAADI. This CDR3 comprises 14 residues. Trimming took 6 bases from V and 7 from J; bases not matched to a gene: 5.